The 5 T cell receptor beta chains below come from one sample, sequenced in a study of blood T cell repertoires in COVID-19. The method was immunoSEQ multiplex PCR; TCRdb's version includes in-frame clones alone and lacks a portion of them. The repertoire includes some 120,000 clones, roughly 84% of them detected once, and roughly an eighth sits in the top ten. Specimen: peripheral blood. The source of these receptors is a woman in her twenties or thirties who had recovered from COVID-19.

The rearrangement joins TRBV19 to TRBJ2-7; 9 nucleotides line up with TRBD1. The CDR3 spans 14 residues. V dropped 4 bases and J dropped 5; count of bases not matched to a gene: 6. Germline V gene data show CDR1 as LNHDA and CDR2 as SQIVND (reference sequence). CDR3: CASSKTGTGNEQYF. CDR3 nucleotides: TGTGCCAGTAGTAAGACCGGGACAGGGAACGAGCAGTACTTC.

DNA for the CDR3: TGCGCCAGCACGGACAGGGCCTACGAGCAGTACTTC. Its translation is CASTDRAYEQYF. This chain uses TRBV5-1 with TRBJ2-7; 8 nucleotides match TRBD1. Losses at the gene ends were 6 bases for V and 2 bases for J; bases not matched to a gene: 1. In germline, CDR1 is SGHRS, CDR2 YFSETQ. This CDR3 is 12 amino acids long.

The chain joins TRBV7-2 to TRBJ1-1; 8 bases line up with TRBD1. The CDR3 is made up of 15 amino acids. The trim removed 4 bases at V and 1 base at J, leaving 5 bases unmatched. Germline CDR1 is SGHTA and CDR2 is FQGNSA. CDR3 nucleotides: TGTGCCAGCAGCTCGGGGACAGGTCGGAACACTGAAGCTTTCTTT. This encodes CASSSGTGRNTEAFF.

The V and J genes are TRBV5-1 and TRBJ2-7, with TRBD2 identical over 12 bases. Trimming took 4 bases from V and 0 from J; bases not matched to a gene: 2. The CDR3 extends over 15 amino acids. In germline, CDR1 is SGHRS, CDR2 YFSETQ. Here the CDR3 reads CASSGLAGSSYEQYF. CDR3 DNA sequence: TGCGCCAGCAGCGGACTAGCGGGGAGCTCCTACGAGCAGTACTTC.

V is TRBV5-1 and J is TRBJ2-2, with 9 nucleotides matching TRBD1. The CDR3 consists of 17 residues. The germline V gene has CDR1 SGHRS and CDR2 YFSETQ. V dropped 5 bases and J dropped 4; count of bases not matched to a gene: 12. The chain's CDR3 is CASRSPPGTGTTGELFF. CDR3 DNA: TGCGCCAGCAGATCACCCCCCGGGACAGGGACCACCGGGGAGCTGTTTTTT. The entire variable domain, with the rest obtained from reference TRBV5-1 and TRBJ2-2, is as follows: KAGVTQTPRYLIKTRGQQVTLSCSPISGHRSVSWYQQTPGQGLQFLFEYFSETQRNKGNFPGRFSGRQFSNSRSEMNVSTLELGDSALYLCASRSPPGTGTTGELFFGEGSRLTVL.